This paragraph covers one T cell receptor beta chain sequence. These data originate in a study of T-cell reconstitution after alpha-beta-depleted transplantation in children. Unique molecular identifiers were used in preparing the TCRbeta library. TCRdb used MiXCR to reprocess the PCR reads, holding one entry per CDR3 protein. The data hold approximately 430,000 distinct CDR3 sequences, with around 16% observed a single time. V lost 5 bases, J lost 0 bases, and 7 bases stayed unmatched. CDR3 size: 15 residues. Germline values: CDR1 GTSNPN, CDR2 SVGIG (reference sequence). The input for sequencing was PBMCs, mostly from graft donor cells, taken 360 days after TCRalphabeta/CD19-depleted stem cell transplant. The source of this sequence is a boy in the first two years of life who had a stem cell transplant for Wiskott-Aldrich syndrome, so the T cells may come from the graft donor. The rearrangement links TRBV30 to TRBJ2-3, with 8 nucleotides matching TRBD1. The CDR3 spells CAWGLGTGSTDTQYF. Written as DNA, the CDR3 is TGTGCCTGGGGTCTCGGGACAGGAAGCACAGATACGCAGTATTTT.